The T cell receptor (beta chain) under discussion was sequenced for a study of T-cell reconstitution after alpha-beta-depleted transplantation in children. Study-level points and caveats: T-cell counts and diversity were attributed mostly to newly produced T cells one year after transplant.

TCRbeta library construction was performed incorporating unique molecular identifiers. MiXCR, applied by TCRdb to the PCR reads, yields one record per CDR3 protein. The data hold 750,000 to 950,000 distinct CDR3 sequences, with under 20% observed a single time. This clonotype was seen only a few times. What it binds is not known. V shed 5 bases and J 4 bases; nucleotides not matched to a gene: 10. The CDR3 contains 15 residues. This chain links TRBV12-3 or TRBV12-4 with TRBJ1-1, with 7 bases aligning to TRBD1. The TCR originated in a male patient between 10 and 17 years old who had a stem cell transplant for acute lymphoblastic leukemia, so the T cells may come from the graft donor. The sample here was PBMCs, mostly from graft donor cells, taken 360 days after TCRalphabeta/CD19-depleted stem cell transplant. For the CDR3, the DNA is TGTGCCAGCAGTGCCCGTACAGGGGCGGGCACTGAAGCTTTCTTT. This gives the protein CASSARTGAGTEAFF.